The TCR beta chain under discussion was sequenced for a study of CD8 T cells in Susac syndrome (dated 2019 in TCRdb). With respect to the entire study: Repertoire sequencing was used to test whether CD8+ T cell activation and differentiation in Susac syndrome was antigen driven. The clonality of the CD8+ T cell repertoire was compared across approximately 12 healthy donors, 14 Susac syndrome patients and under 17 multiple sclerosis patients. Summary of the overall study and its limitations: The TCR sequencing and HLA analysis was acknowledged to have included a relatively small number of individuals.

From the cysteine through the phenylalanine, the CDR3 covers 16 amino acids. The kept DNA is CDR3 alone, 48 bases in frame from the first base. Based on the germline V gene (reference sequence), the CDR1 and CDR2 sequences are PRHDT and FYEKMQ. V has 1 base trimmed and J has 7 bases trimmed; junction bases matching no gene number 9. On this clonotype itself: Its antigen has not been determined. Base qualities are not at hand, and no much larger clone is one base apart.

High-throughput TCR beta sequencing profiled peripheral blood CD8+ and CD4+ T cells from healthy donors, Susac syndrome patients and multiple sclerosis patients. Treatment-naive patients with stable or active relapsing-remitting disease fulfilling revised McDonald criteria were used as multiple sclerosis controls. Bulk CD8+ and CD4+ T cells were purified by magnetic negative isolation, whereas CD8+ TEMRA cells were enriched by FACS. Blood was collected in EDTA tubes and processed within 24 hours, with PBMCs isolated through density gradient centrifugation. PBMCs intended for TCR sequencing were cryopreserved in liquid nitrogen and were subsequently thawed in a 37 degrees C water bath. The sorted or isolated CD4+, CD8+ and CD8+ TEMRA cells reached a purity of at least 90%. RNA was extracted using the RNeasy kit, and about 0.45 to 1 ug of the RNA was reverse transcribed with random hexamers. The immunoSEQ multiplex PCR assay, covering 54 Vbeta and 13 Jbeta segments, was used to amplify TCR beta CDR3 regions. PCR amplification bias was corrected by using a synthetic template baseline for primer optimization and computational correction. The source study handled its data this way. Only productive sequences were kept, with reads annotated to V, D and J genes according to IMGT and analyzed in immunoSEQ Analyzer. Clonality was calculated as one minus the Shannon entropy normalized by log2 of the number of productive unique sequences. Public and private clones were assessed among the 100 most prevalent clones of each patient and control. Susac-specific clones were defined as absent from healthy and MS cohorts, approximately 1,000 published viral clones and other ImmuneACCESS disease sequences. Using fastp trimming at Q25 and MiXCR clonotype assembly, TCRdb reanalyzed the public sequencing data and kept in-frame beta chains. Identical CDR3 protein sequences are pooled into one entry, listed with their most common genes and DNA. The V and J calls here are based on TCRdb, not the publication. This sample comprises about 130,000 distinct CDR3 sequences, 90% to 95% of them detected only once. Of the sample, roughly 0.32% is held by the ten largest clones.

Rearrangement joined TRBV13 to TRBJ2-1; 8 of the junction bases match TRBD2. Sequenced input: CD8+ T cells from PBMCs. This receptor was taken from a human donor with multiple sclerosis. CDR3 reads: CASSLVATSDGNEQFF. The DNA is TGTGCCAGCAGCTTAGTAGCGACTAGCGATGGGAATGAGCAGTTCTTC.